Below are 23 T cell receptor beta chains sequenced from a single sample in a study of CD8 T cells in ankylosing spondylitis. Study-level results: There was a TCR beta motif, made of several highly homologous variants, that appeared characteristic of ankylosing spondylitis blood.

For these receptors, no antigen is known. TCRdb ran MiXCR on the 5' RACE reads and lists one entry per CDR3 protein. The sample lists 220,000 or so distinct CDR3 sequences, around 17% occurring once. The specimen was blood, either unsorted or a sorted T cell fraction (not recorded which). These receptors all come from a male donor with ankylosing spondylitis.

This chain joins TRBV7-9 and TRBJ2-7; D is possibly TRBD1 (5 bases). CDR1 SEHNR and CDR2 FQNEAQ come from the germline V gene (reference sequence). The CDR3 loop spans 13 amino acids. The V end lost 5 bases, the J end lost 3 bases, and 11 bases lay between the germline ends. Here the CDR3 reads CASSPGHNYEQYF. The DNA of the CDR3 is TGTGCCAGCAGCCCAGGGCACAACTACGAGCAGTACTTC.

The sample holds a few counts of this clonotype. The rearrangement links TRBV27 to TRBJ1-1; the match to TRBD1 covers 7 bases. V lost 5 bases to trimming and J lost 0 bases; unmatched junction nucleotides: 3. CDR3 length: 14 residues. The germline V gene has CDR1 MNHEY and CDR2 SMNVEV (reference sequence). CDR3 nucleotides: TGTGCCAGCAGTGACAGGGCCATGAACACTGAAGCTTTCTTT. The encoded protein is CASSDRAMNTEAFF.

This clonotype was detected only a few times. The rearrangement uses TRBV5-1 and TRBJ2-3; TRBD1 agrees at 10 bases. Germline V gene lookup returns CDR1 SGHRS and CDR2 YFSETQ. After removal of 2 bases from V and 0 bases from J, the junction contained 12 bases not matched to a gene. The CDR3 runs 19 residues. CDR3 sequence (DNA): TGCGCCAGCAGCTTAATGGGACAGGGGTCATCCACTAGCACAGATACGCAGTATTTT. Encoded protein: CASSLMGQGSSTSTDTQYF.

This CDR3 reads CATSRVGGVPDTQYF. DNA of the CDR3: TGTGCCACCAGCAGAGTCGGGGGGGTTCCAGATACGCAGTATTTT. The rearrangement links TRBV15 to TRBJ2-3; 8 nucleotides align to TRBD2. The CDR3 contains 15 residues. J gave up 4 bases and V 1 base, and 4 bases lay outside the gene matches. CDR1 is LNHNV, CDR2 YYDKDF, per germline (reference sequence).

V gene TRBV20-1 combines with J gene TRBJ2-7; 7 bases are shared with TRBD1. The V gene's germline CDR1 is DFQATT and CDR2 SNEGSKA (reference sequence). The trim removed 0 bases at V and 7 bases at J, leaving 12 bases unmatched. The length of the CDR3 is 15 residues. As DNA, the CDR3 is TGCAGTGCTAGAGATTACAGGGGAGATCTACGGGAGCAGTACTTC. Its protein product is CSARDYRGDLREQYF.

Details on this clonotype: A read error may be the cause here, since a much bigger clone is one base away. The V call is TRBV5-1, the J call TRBJ2-7; D is possibly TRBD1 (5 bases). Germline CDR1 is SGHRS and CDR2 is YFSETQ. The CDR3 totals 13 residues. The CDR3 spells CASSSDSSYKQYF. The CDR3 DNA reads TGCGCCAGCAGCTCCGACAGCTCCTACAAGCAGTACTTC.

V gene TRBV20-1 combines with J gene TRBJ1-3; perhaps TRBD1 as D (6 bases). Germline V CDR1 and CDR2: DFQATT, SNEGSKA (reference sequence). CDR3 length equals 14 residues. The V gene lost 6 bases and the J gene lost 0 bases, with 12 bases spanning the gap. CDR3 DNA: TGCAGTGCGTGGACAGATCTCTCTGGAAACACCATATATTTT. Amino acid sequence: CSAWTDLSGNTIYF.

This clonotype is a singleton in its sample. This rearrangement joins TRBV7-9 to TRBJ2-1; the match to TRBD2 covers 8 bases. Per germline, CDR1 SEHNR and CDR2 FQNEAQ (reference sequence). The J segment lost 2 bases and the V segment lost 6 bases, leaving 9 bases of the junction unmatched. The CDR3 consists of 16 residues. The CDR3 region has the DNA TGTGCCAGCAGATCAGTAGCGGGGTTGACCTACAATGAGCAGTTCTTC. Residues: CASRSVAGLTYNEQFF.

The J gene is TRBJ2-7, the V gene TRBV4-1, with D possibly matching TRBD1 (6 bases). V was trimmed by 1 base and J by 2 bases, leaving 9 bases between them. The CDR3 spans 14 residues. CDR1 is MGHRA, CDR2 YSYEKL, per germline. The CDR3 reads CASSQGTETYEQYF. The CDR3 coding sequence is TGCGCCAGCAGCCAAGGGACAGAAACCTACGAGCAGTACTTC.

This chain links TRBV24-1 with TRBJ2-1; 10 bases are shared with TRBD2. The CDR3 is 18 amino acids. Germline V gene lookup returns CDR1 KGHDR and CDR2 SFDVKD. Trimming took 1 base from V and 9 from J; bases not matched to a gene: 14. The CDR3 loop reads CATSDFSLTSGIIGEQFF. The CDR3 region has the DNA TGTGCCACCAGTGATTTTTCCCTCACTAGCGGGATTATTGGTGAGCAGTTCTTC.

This clonotype was observed many times. The rearrangement links TRBV5-1 to TRBJ1-2, with TRBD1 matching over 9 bases. Trimming at V came to 2 bases and at J to 2 bases, leaving 1 base not matched to a gene. The CDR3 runs to 14 residues. CDR1 and CDR2 (germline): SGHRS, YFSETQ. As DNA, the CDR3 is TGCGCCAGCAGCTTAGGACAGGGGAACTATGGCTACACCTTC. Its translation is CASSLGQGNYGYTF.

This clonotype was seen a few times. V usage is TRBV4-1 and J usage is TRBJ2-7; 8 bases align to TRBD2. The CDR3 loop spans 16 amino acids. Looked up from germline, CDR1 is MGHRA and CDR2 is YSYEKL. Losses at the gene ends were 1 base for V and 3 bases for J; bases not matched to a gene: 8. CDR3 residues: CASSQGIREGLYEQYF. The CDR3 DNA is TGCGCCAGCAGCCAAGGTATCCGGGAGGGCCTCTACGAGCAGTACTTC.

This clonotype was seen a handful of times. The V gene is TRBV20-1, the J gene TRBJ2-5, with a possible D match to TRBD2 (6 bases). CDR3 length: 16 amino acids. Germline V gene sequence: CDR1 DFQATT, CDR2 SNEGSKA (reference sequence). The V end lost 3 bases, the J end lost 5 bases, and 22 bases lay between the germline ends. DNA of the CDR3: TGCAGTGCTAGTACGGAGGGGTTCGATGGATGGGAGACCCAGTACTTC. It is translated as CSASTEGFDGWETQYF.

This clonotype was detected only a few times. As DNA, the CDR3 is TGTGCCAGCAGTGGGGGAGATTCGACAGGGTCCGTAGGAAAACTGTTTTTT. Protein product: CASSGGDSTGSVGKLFF. The V gene is TRBV25-1, the J gene TRBJ1-4, with 7 bases fitting TRBD1. Germline V gene data show CDR1 as MGHDK and CDR2 as SYGVNS. The CDR3 totals 17 residues. With V trimmed by 4 bases and J by 10 bases, 18 bases remained unmatched.

This clonotype was seen only a few times. The V and J genes are TRBV4-1 and TRBJ2-7; D remains ambiguous. V was cut by 3 bases and J by 0 bases, with 3 bases left in between. The V gene's germline CDR1 is MGHRA and CDR2 YSYEKL. The CDR3 totals 12 residues. This CDR3 reads CASSHPSYEQYF. CDR3 nucleotides: TGCGCCAGCAGCCACCCCTCCTACGAGCAGTACTTC.

The chain uses TRBV9 and TRBJ1-1; weak D call: TRBD1 (5 bases). The ends were cut back, 0 bases at V and 3 bases at J, with 12 bases in the middle. The germline gives CDR1 SGDLS, CDR2 YYNGEE. This CDR3 has 15 amino acids. CDR3 sequence (DNA): TGTGCCAGCAGCGTAGGCGGGGCCAGGGACACTGAAGCTTTCTTT. Protein sequence: CASSVGGARDTEAFF. The whole variable domain, filled in from reference TRBV9 and TRBJ1-1, reads DSGVTQTPKHLITATGQRVTLRCSPRSGDLSVYWYQQSLDQGLQFLIQYYNGEERAKGNILERFSAQQFPDLHSELNLSSLELGDSALYFCASSVGGARDTEAFFGQGTRLTVV.

This sequence joins TRBV28 and TRBJ2-7; D ambiguous. The V gene lost 4 bases and the J gene lost 4 bases, with 11 bases spanning the gap. The length of the CDR3 is 13 residues. Germline CDR1 and CDR2: MDHEN and SYDVKM. CDR3 loop: CASSSGVRYEQYF. The CDR3 region has the DNA TGTGCCAGCAGTTCGGGTGTCCGGTACGAGCAGTACTTC.

The CDR3 nucleotides read TGTGCCAGCAGCTTATCCGGCGCTAGCGGGAACAATGAGCAGTTCTTC. Translating gives CASSLSGASGNNEQFF. This chain joins TRBV7-2 and TRBJ2-1, with 9 bases aligning to TRBD2. Germline loops: CDR1 SGHTA, CDR2 FQGNSA. CDR3 size: 16 residues. V lost 2 bases and J lost 5; bases outside the gene matches: 7. Full variable domain (outside the CDR3, taken from reference TRBV7-2 and TRBJ2-1): GAGVSQSPSNKVTEKGKDVELRCDPISGHTALYWYRQSLGQGLEFLIYFQGNSAPDKSGLPSDRFSAERTGGSVSTLTIQRTQQEDSAVYLCASSLSGASGNNEQFFGPGTRLTVL.

The rearrangement joins TRBV5-6 to TRBJ1-1, with 8 nucleotides matching TRBD1. J lost 5 bases, V lost 4 bases, and 4 bases had no gene match. The length of the CDR3 is 13 residues. The V gene's germline CDR1 is SGHDT and CDR2 YYEEEE. Here the CDR3 DNA reads TGTGCCAGCAGCCCGGGACAGGCGACTGAAGCTTTCTTT. Encoded protein: CASSPGQATEAFF. Drawing the rest from reference TRBV5-6 and TRBJ1-1, the complete variable domain is DAGVTQSPTHLIKTRGQQVTLRCSPKSGHDTVSWYQQALGQGPQFIFQYYEEEERQRGNFPDRFSGHQFPNYSSELNVNALLLGDSALYLCASSPGQATEAFFGQGTRLTVV.

The chain employs TRBV19 and TRBJ2-7, with a tentative D call TRBD2 (5 bases). Germline V CDR1 and CDR2: LNHDA, SQIVND (reference sequence). This CDR3 is 13 amino acids long. Trimming took 11 bases from V and 5 from J, leaving 19 bases between them. The CDR3 reads CAFSPGPRDEQYF. In DNA form, the CDR3 reads TGTGCCTTTAGTCCGGGTCCGAGGGACGAGCAGTACTTC.

The chain employs TRBV4-1 and TRBJ2-1, with TRBD1 matching over 12 bases. Germline V gives CDR1 MGHRA, CDR2 YSYEKL. This CDR3 is built from 15 residues. V lost 2 bases and J lost 8; bases outside the gene matches: 4. The CDR3 loop reads CASSQPGQGAYEQFF. The DNA of the CDR3 is TGCGCCAGCAGCCAACCGGGACAGGGGGCGTATGAGCAGTTCTTC.

The chain recombines TRBV6-2 or TRBV6-3 with TRBJ1-5, with no clear D. V was trimmed by 4 bases and J by 0 bases, leaving 22 bases between them. Germline V gives CDR1 MNHEY, CDR2 SVGEGT. The length of the CDR3 is 19 residues. For the CDR3, the DNA is TGTGCCAGCAGTTCCCATGCGGACGACCACCCTTATAGCAATCAGCCCCAGCATTTT. Its protein is CASSSHADDHPYSNQPQHF.

This chain joins TRBV5-1 and TRBJ1-1; possibly TRBD1 for D (5 bases). The ends were cut back, 4 bases at V and 0 bases at J, with 10 bases in the middle. The CDR3 is 14 amino acids. In germline, CDR1 is SGHRS, CDR2 YFSETQ. CDR3 sequence (DNA): TGCGCCAGCAGCGGGGGGACGTTGAACACTGAAGCTTTCTTT. Translated, it gives CASSGGTLNTEAFF.